Listed below are T cell receptor beta chains from one sample, sequenced in a study of blood T cell repertoires in COVID-19. Using immunoSEQ multiplex PCR, the repertoire was profiled, and TCRdb retains in-frame clones only, with some absent. The sample has 350,000 to 450,000 clones, about 89% seen once. Sequenced material: peripheral blood. The receptors shown here come from a woman aged 40-49 years with COVID-19, enrolled during active disease. CDR3s include the opening cysteine and the closing phenylalanine or tryptophan. D genes are given only for firm matches. Clone size, where shown, is once, few, many, or a class for clones that have expanded.

d_gene	abundance	v_gene	j_gene	len	CDR3nt	CDR3aa
-	-	TRBV21-1	TRBJ2-7	14	TGTGCCAGCAGCACTAATGGACAGGGCTACGAGCAGTACTTC	CASSTNGQGYEQYF
-	-	TRBV28	TRBJ1-5	14	TGTGCCAGCGGCTTTTTAGGGGGCAATCAGCCCCAGCATTTT	CASGFLGGNQPQHF
TRBD1	once	TRBV28	TRBJ2-6	17	TGTGCCAGCACTCCGGGGACAGGGATCTCTGGGGCCAACGTCCTGACTTTC	CASTPGTGISGANVLTF
-	-	TRBV9	TRBJ1-1	14	TGTGCCAGCAGCGTAGGGCCCCTGCAAACTGAAGCTTTCTTT	CASSVGPLQTEAFF
TRBD1	few	TRBV19	TRBJ2-5	14	TGTGCCAGTAGTACTAGGGACAGCAAAGAGACCCAGTACTTC	CASSTRDSKETQYF
TRBD2	-	TRBV6-1	TRBJ2-7	17	TGTGCCAGCAGTGTACGAACTAGCGGGGGACTCTCCTACGAGCAGTACTTC	CASSVRTSGGLSYEQYF
TRBD1	-	TRBV28	TRBJ2-1	15	TGTGCCAGCAGTCTACCCGGGACAGGGGACAATGAGCAGTTCTTC	CASSLPGTGDNEQFF
-	-	TRBV6-4	TRBJ1-2	13	TGTGCCAGCAGTCATACAGGGATCTATGGCTACACCTTC	CASSHTGIYGYTF
-	-	TRBV6-5	TRBJ1-1	15	TGTGCCAGCAGGGGAGCCCGGGGTCCGCTCACTGAAGCTTTCTTT	CASRGARGPLTEAFF
-	-	TRBV10-3	TRBJ1-3	15	TGTGCCATCCGCCGGGGAATATTCTCTGGAAACACCATATATTTT	CAIRRGIFSGNTIYF
-	-	TRBV3-1/TRBV3-2	TRBJ2-1	14	TGTGCCAGCAGCCGTGCGGGTTCCTACAATGAGCAGTTCTTC	CASSRAGSYNEQFF
TRBD1	-	TRBV10-3	TRBJ1-1	14	TGTGCCATCACTATGACAGGGGCGAACACTGAAGCTTTCTTT	CAITMTGANTEAFF
-	once	TRBV9	TRBJ2-3	16	TGTGCCAGCAGCGTAGGAGGCGGAGCTAGCACAGATACGCAGTATTTT	CASSVGGGASTDTQYF
TRBD1	-	TRBV4-1	TRBJ1-5	16	TGCGCCAGCAGCCGCGAAGGGACAGGCCGAAATCAGCCCCAGCATTTT	CASSREGTGRNQPQHF
TRBD1	-	TRBV28	TRBJ1-5	18	TGTGCCAGCAGATCCCCGGGACAGGGAATAATTAGCAATCAGCCCCAGCATTTT	CASRSPGQGIISNQPQHF
TRBD1	-	TRBV27	TRBJ1-2	13	TGTGCCAGCAGGCCGGACAGGGTGGTAGGCTACACCTTC	CASRPDRVVGYTF